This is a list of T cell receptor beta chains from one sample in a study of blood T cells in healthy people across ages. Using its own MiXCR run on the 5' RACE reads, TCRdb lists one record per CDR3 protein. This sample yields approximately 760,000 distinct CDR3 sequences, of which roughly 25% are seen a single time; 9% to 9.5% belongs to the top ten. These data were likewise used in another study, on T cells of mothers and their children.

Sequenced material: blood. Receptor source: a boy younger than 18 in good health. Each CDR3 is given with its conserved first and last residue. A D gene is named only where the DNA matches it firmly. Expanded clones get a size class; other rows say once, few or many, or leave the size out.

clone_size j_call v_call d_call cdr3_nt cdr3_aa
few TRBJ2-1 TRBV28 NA TGTGCCAGCAGTCGTCCAGGATCGTACAATGAGCAGTTCTTC CASSRPGSYNEQFF
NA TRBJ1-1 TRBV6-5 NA TGTGCCAGCAGTTACTCGACGGTCATGAACACTGAAGCTTTCTTT CASSYSTVMNTEAFF
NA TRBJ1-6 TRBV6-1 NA TGTGCCTGCGGGACAAATAATTCACCCCTCCACTTT CACGTNNSPLHF
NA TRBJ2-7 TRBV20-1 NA TGCAGTGCTAGAGCGGGGCAGGGCGGCTACGAGCAGTACTTC CSARAGQGGYEQYF
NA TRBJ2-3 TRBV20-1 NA TGCAGTGCCCGCCGCGAGGCTACGCAGTATTTT CSARREATQYF
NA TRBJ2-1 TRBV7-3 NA TGTGCCAGCAGCTTAGTTAGGGTCTCCTACAATGAGCAGTTCTTC CASSLVRVSYNEQFF
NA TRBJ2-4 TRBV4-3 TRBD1 TGCGCCAGCAGCCTATACAGGGGGCGATTGGCCAAAAACATTCAGTACTTC CASSLYRGRLAKNIQYF
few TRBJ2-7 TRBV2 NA TGTGCCAGCAGCAAGACAGGCTACGAGCAGTACTTC CASSKTGYEQYF
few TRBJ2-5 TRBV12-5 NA TGTGCTAGTGGGCCCGGGACAGAGACCCAGTACTTC CASGPGTETQYF
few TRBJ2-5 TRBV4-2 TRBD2 TGTGCCAGCAGCCAAGATTGTCCCTGTTTGGGACTAGTACAAGAGACCCAGTACTTC CASSQDCPCLGLVQETQYF
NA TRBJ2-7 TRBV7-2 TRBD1 TGTGCCAGCAGCTACGTCCGGACAGGGGTCCACGAGCAGTACTTC CASSYVRTGVHEQYF
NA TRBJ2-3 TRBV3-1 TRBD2 TGTGCCAGCAGCCAAGGGCTTCGAGCGGGGGGCACAGATACGCAGTATTTT CASSQGLRAGGTDTQYF
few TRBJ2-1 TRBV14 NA TGTGCCAGCAGCCATGGCAATGAGCAGTTCTTC CASSHGNEQFF
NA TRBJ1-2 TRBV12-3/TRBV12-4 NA TGTGCCAGCAGTGGGGCGCAGATGATGAATGGCTACACCTTC CASSGAQMMNGYTF
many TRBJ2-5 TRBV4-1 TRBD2 TGCGCCAGCAGCCAAGGTTTAGCGGGAGTTGGAGAGACCCAGTACTTC CASSQGLAGVGETQYF
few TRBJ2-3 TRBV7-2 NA TGTGCCAGCAGCTTCCGTGTCACAGATACGCAGTATTTT CASSFRVTDTQYF
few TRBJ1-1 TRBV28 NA TGTGCCAGCAGACCATCCGGGGGGAACACTGAAGCTTTCTTT CASRPSGGNTEAFF
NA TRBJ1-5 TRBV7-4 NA TGTGCCAGCAGCTTATTAAGTCGCAAAGCTGATCAGCCCCAGCATTTT CASSLLSRKADQPQHF
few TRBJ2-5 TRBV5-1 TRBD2 TGCGCCAGCAGCTTGGGTCGGGGGGGTATCCAAGAGACCCAGTACTTC CASSLGRGGIQETQYF
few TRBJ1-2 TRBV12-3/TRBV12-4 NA TGTGCCAGCAGTTTATATTTAACAAGCGGACAGCATGGCTACACCTTC CASSLYLTSGQHGYTF
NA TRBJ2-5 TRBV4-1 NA TGCGCCAGCAGCCCCCTCACGGAGTGGGGAGAGCAGTACTTC CASSPLTEWGEQYF
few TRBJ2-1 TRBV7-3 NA TGTGCCAGCAGCTCAGTCGTGGGTGATGAGCAGTTCTTC CASSSVVGDEQFF
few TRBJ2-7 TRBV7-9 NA TGTGCCAGCAGCCCGCCTTATGATATGGACGAGCAGTACTTC CASSPPYDMDEQYF